The present T cell receptor beta chain was sequenced within a study of identical twins' blood T cells. This clonotype turned up a few times. Authors' analysis steps: Per-library CDR3 reads ranged roughly 2 to 4 million; clonotypes, ~90,000 to ~500,000. In TCRdb, the 5' RACE reads were re-called with MiXCR into one record per CDR3 protein. These V and J calls originate from TCRdb's pipeline instead of the authors' own analysis. This table has roughly 380,000 distinct CDR3 sequences, approximately 30% appearing once. CDR1 and CDR2 from the germline V gene are LGHDT and YNNKEL (reference sequence). Trimming removed 0 bases from V and 4 bases from J, with 7 bases in between. CDR3 length: 13 amino acids.

What was sequenced was PBMCs. The chain combines TRBV3-1 with TRBJ2-7, with D unclear. The sequence derives from a woman between 18 and 49 years old in good health. This chain's CDR3 is CASSQDHGYEQYF. The DNA of the CDR3 is TGTGCCAGCAGCCAAGATCACGGATACGAGCAGTACTTC.